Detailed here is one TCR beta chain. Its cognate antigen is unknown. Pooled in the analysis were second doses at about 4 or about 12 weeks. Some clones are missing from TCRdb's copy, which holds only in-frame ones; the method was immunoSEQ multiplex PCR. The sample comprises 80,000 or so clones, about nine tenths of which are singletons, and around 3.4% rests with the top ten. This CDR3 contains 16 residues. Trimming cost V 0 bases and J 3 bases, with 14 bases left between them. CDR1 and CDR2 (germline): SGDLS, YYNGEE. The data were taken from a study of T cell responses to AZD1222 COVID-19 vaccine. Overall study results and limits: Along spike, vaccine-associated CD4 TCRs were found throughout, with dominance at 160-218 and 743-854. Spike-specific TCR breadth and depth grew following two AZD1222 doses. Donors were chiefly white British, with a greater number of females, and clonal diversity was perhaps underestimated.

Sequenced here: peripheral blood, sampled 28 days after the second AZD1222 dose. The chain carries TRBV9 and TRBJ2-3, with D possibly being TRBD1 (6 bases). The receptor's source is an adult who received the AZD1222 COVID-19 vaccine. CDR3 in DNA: TGTGCCAGCAGCGTAGCTATAGGGACACGAACAGATACGCAGTATTTT. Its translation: CASSVAIGTRTDTQYF. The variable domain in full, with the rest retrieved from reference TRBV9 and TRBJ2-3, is DSGVTQTPKHLITATGQRVTLRCSPRSGDLSVYWYQQSLDQGLQFLIQYYNGEERAKGNILERFSAQQFPDLHSELNLSSLELGDSALYFCASSVAIGTRTDTQYFGPGTRLTVL.